This TCR beta chain was documented in a study of vaccination effects on CD4 cells after COVID-19. The V gene lost 1 base and the J gene lost 0 bases, with 7 bases spanning the gap. Per germline, CDR1 LNHNV and CDR2 YYDKDF (reference sequence). The CDR3 covers 15 residues. Pools of viral peptides were used by the ViraFEST assay to expand antigen-specific CD4+ T cells ahead of sequencing. Isolating CD4+ T cells followed 9 to 10 days of culture. The cohort was immunized with two doses of either the BNT162b2 or mRNA-1273 vaccine. TCRdb keeps only in-frame clones here, not all; method: immunoSEQ multiplex PCR. Here the sample spans about 24,000 clones, roughly four fifths being singletons. As concerns this clone: Its antigen remains unidentified.

This chain joins TRBV15 and TRBJ1-3, with D uncertain. The source of this sequence is a human donor who received a COVID-19 vaccine. Some clones in this sample may be carry-over from other donors' samples. The sample here was CD4+ T cells from PBMCs cultured with SARS-CoV-2 spike peptides, taken after COVID-19 vaccination. In nucleotides, the CDR3 is TGTGCCACCAGCAGAGGGATCCCCTCTGGAAACACCATATATTTT. It specifies CATSRGIPSGNTIYF. The full variable domain, its missing parts supplied by reference TRBV15 and TRBJ1-3, is DAMVIQNPRYQVTQFGKPVTLSCSQTLNHNVMYWYQQKSSQAPKLLFHYYDKDFNNEADTPDNFQSRRPNTSFCFLDIRSPGLGDTAMYLCATSRGIPSGNTIYFGEGSWLTVV.